These 17 T cell receptor beta chains were sequenced from one sample in a study of blood T cell repertoires in COVID-19. Profiled with immunoSEQ multiplex PCR; TCRdb holds only in-frame clones, not every one. The sample lists fewer than 350,000 clones, roughly 86% occurring once. Sequences were obtained from PBMCs or T cells enriched from blood (not recorded which). These TCRs come from a woman in her 30s who had been exposed to COVID-19.

The chain uses TRBV19 and TRBJ2-3; no clear D. The CDR3 totals 13 residues. The V end lost 5 bases, the J end lost 6 bases, and 12 bases lay between the germline ends. CDR1 and CDR2 (germline): LNHDA, SQIVND (reference sequence). CDR3: CASSLGSFDTQYF. The CDR3 nucleotides read TGTGCCAGTAGTCTGGGCAGTTTTGATACGCAGTATTTT.

The rearrangement links TRBV19 to TRBJ1-1; TRBD1 matches 7 bases. Germline values: CDR1 LNHDA, CDR2 SQIVND (reference sequence). J was trimmed by 0 bases and V by 10 bases; bases with no gene match: 5. This CDR3 comprises 13 residues. In DNA, the CDR3 is TGTGCCACCTCGGACAGGATGAACACTGAAGCTTTCTTT. Its protein product is CATSDRMNTEAFF.

The V gene is TRBV18, the J gene TRBJ1-5; 7 nucleotides agree with TRBD1. The CDR3 consists of 14 residues. The germline CDR1 and CDR2 sequences are KGHSH and LQKENI. V gave up 6 bases and J gave up 9 bases; unmatched junction bases: 11. Here the CDR3 DNA reads TGTGCCAGCTCCGCGGCGGGACAGATGTCGCCCCAGCATTTT. Amino acid sequence: CASSAAGQMSPQHF.

This sequence joins TRBV10-3 and TRBJ1-2; 9 nucleotides line up with TRBD1. J gave up 8 bases and V 4 bases, and 11 bases lay outside the gene matches. The CDR3 spans 15 residues. The V gene's germline CDR1 is ENHRY and CDR2 SYGVKD. CDR3 amino acids: CAISASRGQGEGYTF. The DNA of the CDR3 is TGTGCCATCAGTGCGAGCCGGGGACAGGGTGAGGGCTACACCTTC.

The chain couples TRBV9 to TRBJ2-1, with 12 nucleotides matching TRBD2. Germline assignment: CDR1 SGDLS and CDR2 YYNGEE. The V gene end was trimmed by 3 bases and the J gene end by 9 bases; junction bases not matched to a gene: 10. This CDR3 has 16 residues. CDR3 sequence: CASSDNLAGGPREQFF. For the CDR3, the DNA is TGTGCCAGCAGCGATAATCTAGCGGGAGGGCCTCGTGAGCAGTTCTTC.

This chain uses TRBV13 with TRBJ2-7; 7 bases are shared with TRBD2. V lost 2 bases, J lost 3 bases, and 4 bases stayed unmatched. This CDR3 is 14 amino acids long. Germline values: CDR1 PRHDT, CDR2 FYEKMQ (reference sequence). The CDR3 coding sequence is TGTGCCAGCAGCTTACGACTAGCAAACTACGAGCAGTACTTC. Protein sequence: CASSLRLANYEQYF.

V gene TRBV11-2 combines with J gene TRBJ1-3; 7 positions agree with TRBD1. V lost 2 bases, J lost 1 base, and 11 bases stayed unmatched. The germline gives CDR1 SGHAT, CDR2 FQNNGV. The CDR3 extends over 18 amino acids. As DNA, the CDR3 is TGTGCCAGCAGCTTAATATTCAGGGACAGTTGGTCTGGAAACACCATATATTTT. Translating gives CASSLIFRDSWSGNTIYF.

The chain links TRBV5-1 to TRBJ2-5; 8 bases are shared with TRBD1. The V and J ends lost 4 bases and 4 bases, in that order; junction bases with no gene match: 12. Germline V gives CDR1 SGHRS, CDR2 YFSETQ. The CDR3 length is 16 residues. CDR3 residues: CASSPQGTGLGETQYF. CDR3 DNA: TGCGCCAGCAGCCCCCAGGGGACAGGCCTGGGAGAGACCCAGTACTTC.

V usage is TRBV5-4 and J usage is TRBJ2-1; tentative D call: TRBD2 (7 bases). The germline CDR1 and CDR2 sequences are SGHNT and YYREEE (reference sequence). The ends were cut back, 3 bases at V and 8 bases at J, with 21 bases in the middle. The CDR3 runs 16 residues. In DNA form, the CDR3 reads TGTGCCAGCAGCTGGGGGGGGCTACCCCTGAAGGATGAGCAGTTCTTC. It translates to CASSWGGLPLKDEQFF. Combining the CDR3 with reference TRBV5-4 and TRBJ2-1 gives the whole variable domain ETGVTQSPTHLIKTRGQQVTLRCSSQSGHNTVSWYQQALGQGPQFIFQYYREEENGRGNFPPRFSGLQFPNYSSELNVNALELDDSALYLCASSWGGLPLKDEQFFGPGTRLTVL.

The chain is built from TRBV6-5 and TRBJ2-1; tentative D call: TRBD1 (6 bases). CDR3 length: 15 amino acids. Germline V gene data show CDR1 as MNHEY and CDR2 as SVGAGI. Trimming pared 4 bases from V and 5 bases from J, leaving 15 bases between. The CDR3 DNA reads TGTGCCAGCAGTTTACAGGGTTTTGGGAACAATGAGCAGTTCTTC. Protein product: CASSLQGFGNNEQFF.

V and J are TRBV5-4 and TRBJ2-7, with a weak D call TRBD1 (6 bases). V was trimmed by 5 bases and J by 12 bases, leaving 18 bases between them. The CDR3 sequence is 12 residues long. The germline CDR1 and CDR2 sequences are SGHNT and YYREEE (reference sequence). The DNA of the CDR3 is TGTGCCAGCAGGCCACACAGGGTAGGTGGGTACTTC. It encodes CASRPHRVGGYF.

The V and J genes are TRBV6-4 and TRBJ1-2; D perhaps matches TRBD1 (5 bases). The CDR3 is 12 residues long. Per germline, CDR1 MRHNA and CDR2 SNTAGT. With 3 bases removed from V and 5 bases from J, the gap between germline ends came to 7 bases. In nucleotides, the CDR3 is TGTGCCAGCAGTGAAACAGGTTATGGCTACACCTTC. This codes for CASSETGYGYTF.

The chain uses TRBV19 and TRBJ2-1, with 7 bases matching TRBD1. The ends lost 6 bases at V and 2 bases at J; junction bases unmatched: 4. The CDR3 extends over 14 amino acids. CDR1 is LNHDA, CDR2 SQIVND, per germline (reference sequence). DNA for the CDR3: TGTGCCAGTAGCCGGGACAGCACCTACAATGAGCAGTTCTTC. It specifies CASSRDSTYNEQFF.

Only one count was recorded for this clone. The V call is TRBV11-3, the J call TRBJ2-1; TRBD2 aligns across 10 bases. V lost 5 bases, J lost 5 bases, and 6 bases stayed unmatched. CDR3 length: 15 amino acids. Germline V CDR1 and CDR2: SGHNT, YENEEA. CDR3 residues: CASSPPLAGDNEQFF. The CDR3 DNA reads TGTGCCAGCAGCCCCCCCCTAGCGGGAGACAATGAGCAGTTCTTC.

This clone was detected once. The chain employs TRBV2 and TRBJ1-5; 12 bases agree with TRBD1. The CDR3 runs 17 residues. Trimming cost V 5 bases and J 5 bases; bases outside gene matches: 10. The germline gives CDR1 SNHLY, CDR2 FYNNEI. CDR3 amino acids: CASSSRDRGRGDQPQHF. The CDR3 region has the DNA TGTGCCAGCAGTTCCCGGGACAGGGGGCGAGGAGATCAGCCCCAGCATTTT.

The chain carries TRBV18 and TRBJ2-7; 7 bases agree with TRBD2. This CDR3 region has 15 residues. Trimming took 0 bases from V and 4 from J; bases not matched to a gene: 6. CDR1 and CDR2 from the germline V gene are KGHSH and LQKENI. For the CDR3, the DNA is TGTGCCAGCTCACCACCTGGCGGGAGTTCTTACGAGCAGTACTTC. Protein product: CASSPPGGSSYEQYF.

The chain has TRBV4-1 and TRBJ2-5; 12 bases are shared with TRBD1. The CDR3 extends over 16 amino acids. The trim removed 4 bases at V and 4 bases at J, leaving 7 bases unmatched. The germline gives CDR1 MGHRA, CDR2 YSYEKL. CDR3 coding DNA: TGCGCCAGCAGCCCTGCGCCGGGACAGGGGGCAGAGACCCAGTACTTC. It codes for CASSPAPGQGAETQYF.